The present T cell receptor beta chain was sequenced within a study of blood T cells in healthy people across ages (dated by TCRdb to the mid-2010s). For the study in its entirety: In model experiments, template switching captured roughly one uniquely barcoded TCR beta cDNA molecule for every two T cells. The study measured age-related changes in TCR beta repertoire diversity using deep sequencing normalized with unique cDNA molecular identifiers. The donors were divided into four age groups: young (average around 16 years), middle-aged (almost 40), aged (about 56) and long-lived (roughly 86). Donors of different ages were randomly distributed across sequencing lanes to avoid experimental bias. The study analyzed two additional independent replicas of 1 million unique cDNA reads from the same blood draw for two donors, one aged 18 to 29 and one aged 80 or older.

To note about this clonotype: Its cognate antigen has yet to be identified. Base qualities are not at hand, and no much larger clone is one base apart.

Donors were 35 to 40 systemically healthy Caucasian individuals from Russia aged 6 to 90 years. Each donor gave approximately 10 milliliters of peripheral blood, collected into EDTA-treated Vacutainer tubes. Ficoll-Paque density-gradient centrifugation was used to isolate PBMCs, with at least 7 million per sample. Total RNA was extracted from PBMCs with Trizol reagent, with at least 6 micrograms obtained per sample. Naive CD45RAhigh/CD27high T cell percentages were measured by flow cytometry on a PBMC aliquot from every donor. The library was produced with 5' RACE. TCRdb shows the sequencer as Illumina HiSeq 2500. A second PCR of roughly 6 to 12 cycles was performed with a sample-barcoded 5' primer and a J-beta primer mix. A template-switch 5' adaptor carrying 12 random nucleotides introduced a unique molecular identifier onto each TCR beta cDNA molecule. At least 2.5 million CDR3-containing paired-end reads were obtained from each sample. First-strand cDNA was synthesized from all RNA with the Mint cDNA synthesis kit, primed by a TRBC-specific oligonucleotide. Following uracil-DNA glycosylase treatment, all cDNA underwent a first 18-cycle PCR with the universal primers M1SS and BC2_uni_R. Concerning the study's data processing: Normalization of each sample was performed by random selection of 1 million high-quality reads, each carrying a distinct molecular identifier. Reads with shared molecular identifiers were discarded instead of being binned into consensus sequences. MiTCR, with a Q25 quality threshold and the strictest error-elimination algorithm, was used for CDR3 identification, clonotype clustering and error correction. A nonparametric unseen species model using Euler transformation provided a lower-bound estimate of total TCR beta diversity. Using fastp at Q25 and MiXCR, TCRdb reprocessed the public reads and kept productive beta chains. Here each entry gathers all rows of one CDR3 protein and keeps the most common genes and DNA. The authors' filters were not applied to this entry. A total of about 1.7 million distinct CDR3 sequences appear in this sample, 28% of them only once. Less than 9.5% of the sample is held by the ten biggest clonotypes.

V is pruned by 1 base and J by 1 base, leaving 5 bases of the junction without a gene match. Based on the germline V gene, the CDR1 and CDR2 sequences are SGHRS and YFSETQ. Including the terminal cysteine and phenylalanine, the CDR3 comprises 17 residues. The DNA shown is the 51-base CDR3, in frame from base 1. Overall results and qualifications from the work: Estimates of total diversity based on one million sequenced T cells were regarded as lower bounds and as underestimates. Because profiling used bulk unsorted PBMCs, naive and antigen-experienced compartments could not be compared conclusively. Because donor CMV infection status was unknown, age-related changes in expanded clonotypes were potentially confounded. Compared with the aged group, more naive CD4+ T cells, fewer expanded clones and increased TCR diversity were shown by the long-lived group, suggesting age selection. Observed TCR beta diversity per million T cells fell roughly linearly with age, and a significant reduction was already apparent by age approximately 40. A strong correlation was found between observed TCR beta diversity and the percentage of naive T cells measured by flow cytometry.

The sequence joins TRBV5-1 to TRBJ2-3; 11 bases in the junction line up with TRBD2. This TCR came from a woman in her twenties or thirties in good health. Sequencing was performed on blood. The bases are TGCGCCAGCAGCTTGAGGACTAGCGGGTCGCGCACAGATACGCAGTATTTT. This yields the protein CASSLRTSGSRTDTQYF.